This TCR beta chain was retrieved from a study of blood T cell repertoires in COVID-19. For the study at large: The United States, Italy and Spain provided the acute and convalescent COVID-19 samples. Sources were T cells, B-cell-depleted T cells, or PBMCs; the material itself was cDNA or gDNA.

In Seattle, patients joined the study during active infection and were tracked longitudinally. As processed by the authors: Reference gene primer amplification yielded estimated nucleated cell counts. TCRdb's copy holds only in-frame clones and misses some; the assay was immunoSEQ multiplex PCR. V and J calls and clone size are as listed in that table; D and trimming were resolved from the DNA. Altogether roughly 300,000 clones are present, roughly 83% being singletons, with the ten largest covering roughly 1.5%. The CDR3 is 17 amino acids. CDR1 and CDR2 from the germline V gene are SGHRS and YFSETQ. The ends lost 0 bases at V and 5 bases at J; junction bases unmatched: 5.

The sequence came from a human donor with COVID-19, enrolled during active disease. The donor label of this sample is uncertain. This chain links TRBV5-1 with TRBJ2-2; 12 bases map to TRBD2. Sequenced: peripheral blood. The CDR3 nucleotides read TGCGCCAGCAGCTTGGCCGGAGGGACTAGCGGGACCGGGGAGCTGTTTTTT. Translating gives CASSLAGGTSGTGELFF.